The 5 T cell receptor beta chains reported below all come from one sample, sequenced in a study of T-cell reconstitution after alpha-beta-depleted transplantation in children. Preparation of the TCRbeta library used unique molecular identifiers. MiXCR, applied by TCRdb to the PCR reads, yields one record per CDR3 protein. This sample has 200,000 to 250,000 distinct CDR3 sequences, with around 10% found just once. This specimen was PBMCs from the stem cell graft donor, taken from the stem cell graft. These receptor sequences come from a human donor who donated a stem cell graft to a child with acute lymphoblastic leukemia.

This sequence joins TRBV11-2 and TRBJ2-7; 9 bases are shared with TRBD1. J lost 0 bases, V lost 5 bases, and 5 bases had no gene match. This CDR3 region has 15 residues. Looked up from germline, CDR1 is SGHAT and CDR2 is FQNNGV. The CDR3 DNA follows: TGTGCCAGCAGCCCTGGGGACAGGGACTCCTACGAGCAGTACTTC. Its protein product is CASSPGDRDSYEQYF. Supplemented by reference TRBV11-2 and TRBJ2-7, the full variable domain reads EAGVAQSPRYKIIEKRQSVAFWCNPISGHATLYWYQQILGQGPKLLIQFQNNGVVDDSQLPKDRFSAERLKGVDSTLKIQPAKLEDSAVYLCASSPGDRDSYEQYFGPGTRLTVT.

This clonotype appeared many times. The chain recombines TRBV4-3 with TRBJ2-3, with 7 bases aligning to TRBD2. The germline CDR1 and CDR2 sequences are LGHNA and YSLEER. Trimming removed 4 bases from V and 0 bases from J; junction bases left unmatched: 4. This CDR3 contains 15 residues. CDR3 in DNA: TGCGCCAGCAGCCCTAAAGCGGGGAGCACAGATACGCAGTATTTT. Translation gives CASSPKAGSTDTQYF.

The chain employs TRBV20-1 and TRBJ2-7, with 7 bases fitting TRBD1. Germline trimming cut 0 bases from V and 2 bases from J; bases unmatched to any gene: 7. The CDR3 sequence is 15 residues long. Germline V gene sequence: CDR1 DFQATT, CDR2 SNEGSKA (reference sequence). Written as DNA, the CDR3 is TGCAGTGCTAGAGAGGGGACAGTGACTACCTACGAGCAGTACTTC. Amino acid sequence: CSAREGTVTTYEQYF.

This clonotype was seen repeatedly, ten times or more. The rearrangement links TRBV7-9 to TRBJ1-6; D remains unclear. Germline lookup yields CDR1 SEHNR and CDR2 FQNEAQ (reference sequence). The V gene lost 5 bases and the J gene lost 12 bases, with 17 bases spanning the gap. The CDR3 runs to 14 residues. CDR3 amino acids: CASSPTRAGGPLHF. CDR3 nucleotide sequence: TGTGCCAGCAGCCCAACCCGGGCAGGAGGACCCCTCCACTTT.

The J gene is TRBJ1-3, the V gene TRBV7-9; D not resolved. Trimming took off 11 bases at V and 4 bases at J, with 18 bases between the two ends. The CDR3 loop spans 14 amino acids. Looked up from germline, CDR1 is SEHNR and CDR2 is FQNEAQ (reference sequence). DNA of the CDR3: TGTGCCCTCGGTGAGGCACTAGGCGGAAACACCATATATTTT. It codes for CALGEALGGNTIYF.